What follows are 30 T cell receptor beta chains derived from one specimen sequenced in a study of monozygotic twins with inflammatory bowel disease. With the 5' RACE reads reprocessed, TCRdb shows one record per CDR3 protein and no DNA. This repertoire includes around 150,000 distinct CDR3 sequences. The sequenced sample was blood. The receptors here all came from a human donor with ulcerative colitis or Crohn's disease, or a healthy co-twin of an affected twin (not recorded which).

J is TRBJ2-2 and V is TRBV5-6. CDR1 is SGHDT and CDR2 is YYEEEE in the germline V gene. This CDR3 region has 16 residues. CDR3 protein: CASSLLERWDTGELFF.

The chain employs TRBV2 and TRBJ1-1; TCRdb's D call of TRBD1 is untestable without DNA. Germline V gene sequence: CDR1 SNHLY, CDR2 FYNNEI. The CDR3 is 15 amino acids. The CDR3 loop is CASSEQGAGNTEAFF.

The chain employs TRBV5-1 and TRBJ2-7; the TRBD1 assignment by TCRdb is unverifiable without DNA. CDR3 length equals 15 residues. The germline CDR1 and CDR2 sequences are SGHRS and YFSETQ. CDR3 loop: CASSFETGLTYEQYF.

The gene calls are TRBV15 and TRBJ1-5. CDR1 is LNHNV, CDR2 YYDKDF, per germline (reference sequence). This CDR3 spans 15 amino acids. The CDR3 sequence: CATSRGRASNQPQHF.

The rearrangement links TRBV5-4 to TRBJ2-1; as DNA is missing, the TRBD1 call by TCRdb cannot be tested. Germline CDR1 is SGHNT and CDR2 is YYREEE (reference sequence). This CDR3 spans 14 amino acids. The CDR3: CASSFRQGANEQFF.

The gene calls are TRBV20-1 and TRBJ2-1; TCRdb's D call of TRBD1 is untestable without DNA. This CDR3 region has 14 residues. CDR1 DFQATT and CDR2 SNEGSKA come from the germline V gene (reference sequence). CDR3 in amino acids: CSASSPGVGNEQFF.

The chain joins TRBV7-9 to TRBJ2-7; the TRBD1 assignment by TCRdb is unverifiable without DNA. The CDR3 is 13 residues long. Germline CDR1 and CDR2: SEHNR and FQNEAQ (reference sequence). CDR3 in amino acids: CASSWDGSYEQYF.

The chain carries TRBV27 and TRBJ1-5; no DNA is available, so the TRBD1 call from TCRdb remains unchecked. CDR1 and CDR2 (germline): MNHEY, SMNVEV (reference sequence). This CDR3 has 14 amino acids. This chain's CDR3 is CASSRTGANQPQHF.

This chain links TRBV11-2 with TRBJ2-3. CDR1 and CDR2 (germline): SGHAT, FQNNGV. This CDR3 region has 13 residues. The CDR3 region is CASSLQPGDTQYF.

The V call is TRBV3-1, the J call TRBJ2-3. The germline CDR1 and CDR2 sequences are LGHDT and YNNKEL (reference sequence). The CDR3 sequence is 12 residues long. The CDR3 here is CASSQAADTQYF.

The chain links TRBV4-2 to TRBJ2-3; TCRdb's D call, TRBD2, is unchecked because there is no DNA. This CDR3 contains 15 residues. The germline V gene has CDR1 LGHNA and CDR2 YNFKEQ. The CDR3 loop reads CASSQDPAVADTQYF.

This sequence joins TRBV5-1 and TRBJ1-1; TCRdb's D gene call, TRBD1, goes unchecked for lack of DNA. The CDR3 has 14 residues. Germline CDR1 SGHRS, CDR2 YFSETQ. CDR3 sequence: CASTPRQGGSEAFF.

V usage is TRBV5-6 and J usage is TRBJ2-7. The CDR3 is 14 residues long. CDR1 is SGHDT and CDR2 is YYEEEE in the germline V gene. The CDR3 protein is CASSLGGNTYEQYF. The full variable domain, in which reference TRBV5-6 and TRBJ2-7 provide the parts outside the CDR3, is DAGVTQSPTHLIKTRGQQVTLRCSPKSGHDTVSWYQQALGQGPQFIFQYYEEEERQRGNFPDRFSGHQFPNYSSELNVNALLLGDSALYLCASSLGGNTYEQYFGPGTRLTVT.

The chain joins TRBV5-1 to TRBJ1-2; checking the TCRdb D call of TRBD1 is not possible without DNA. The length of the CDR3 is 13 residues. Germline CDR1 is SGHRS and CDR2 is YFSETQ. This CDR3 reads CASSFTGGDGYTF.

The chain carries TRBV18 and TRBJ1-2. The CDR3 sequence is 13 residues long. Germline V lookup: CDR1 KGHSH, CDR2 LQKENI. CDR3 residues: CASSPVADYGYTF.

The gene calls are TRBV9 and TRBJ2-1; the D call from TCRdb, TRBD2, cannot be confirmed without DNA. Germline V gives CDR1 SGDLS, CDR2 YYNGEE. There are 14 residues in the CDR3. The CDR3 loop is CASSGGLAYNEQFF.

The chain links TRBV5-1 to TRBJ1-2. CDR1 SGHRS and CDR2 YFSETQ come from the germline V gene. This CDR3 contains 14 residues. This CDR3 is CASSSSTYNYGYTF.

The chain is built from TRBV20-1 and TRBJ1-1; checking the TCRdb D call of TRBD1 is not possible without DNA. The germline CDR1 and CDR2 sequences are DFQATT and SNEGSKA (reference sequence). This CDR3 contains 14 residues. CDR3 amino acids: CSAREWGKNTEAFF.

The chain recombines TRBV5-4 with TRBJ2-5. This CDR3 is 12 amino acids long. CDR1 is SGHNT, CDR2 YYREEE, per germline (reference sequence). The CDR3 protein is CASSLVEGAQYF. The full variable domain, with the rest looked up from reference TRBV5-4 and TRBJ2-5, is ETGVTQSPTHLIKTRGQQVTLRCSSQSGHNTVSWYQQALGQGPQFIFQYYREEENGRGNFPPRFSGLQFPNYSSELNVNALELDDSALYLCASSLVEGAQYFGPGTRLLVL.

The J gene is TRBJ2-7, the V gene TRBV7-9; absent DNA, TCRdb's TRBD2 call cannot be checked. Germline assignment: CDR1 SEHNR and CDR2 FQNEAQ (reference sequence). The CDR3 runs 15 residues. CDR3 residues: CASTTTDSRAYEQYF.

The chain links TRBV7-3 to TRBJ2-2. The CDR3 length is 14 residues. Looked up from germline, CDR1 is SGHTA and CDR2 is FQGTGA. This chain's CDR3 is CASSLTTTTGELFF. Filled out from reference TRBV7-3 and TRBJ2-2, the complete variable domain reads GAGVSQTPSNKVTEKGKYVELRCDPISGHTALYWYRQSLGQGPEFLIYFQGTGAADDSGLPNDRFFAVRPEGSVSTLKIQRTERGDSAVYLCASSLTTTTGELFFGEGSRLTVL.

V and J are TRBV6-6 and TRBJ1-6; the TCRdb call, TRBD1, lacks DNA for checking. Germline CDR1 reads MNHNY; CDR2 reads SVGAGI (reference sequence). The length of the CDR3 is 14 residues. CDR3 region: CASNYRGLDSPLHF.

This sequence joins TRBV20-1 and TRBJ1-1; with no DNA, the TCRdb D assignment of TRBD1 cannot be verified. The CDR3 spans 15 residues. Per germline, CDR1 DFQATT and CDR2 SNEGSKA (reference sequence). The CDR3: CSARVGTGVNTEAFF.

The chain is built from TRBV20-1 and TRBJ2-7; TCRdb's D call of TRBD2 is untestable without DNA. The length of the CDR3 is 17 residues. Germline V gene data show CDR1 as DFQATT and CDR2 as SNEGSKA (reference sequence). CDR3 amino acids: CSARVRGGLAGMYEQYF.

The chain joins TRBV19 to TRBJ1-1; the D call of TRBD1 rests on TCRdb alone, since no DNA is present to check it. Germline loops: CDR1 LNHDA, CDR2 SQIVND (reference sequence). The CDR3 is 18 residues long. The CDR3 sequence: CASSMEPGAGDLNTEAFF.

The chain joins TRBV5-1 to TRBJ2-2; as DNA is missing, the TRBD1 call by TCRdb cannot be tested. The CDR3 spans 16 residues. Germline-derived CDR1 and CDR2 are SGHRS and YFSETQ. CDR3 loop: CASSLVGGQNTGELFF.

This sequence joins TRBV5-1 and TRBJ2-3; TCRdb's D call, TRBD1, is unchecked because there is no DNA. Germline CDR1 reads SGHRS; CDR2 reads YFSETQ. The CDR3 is 15 amino acids. CDR3 protein: CASSPEQGFTDTQYF.

The rearrangement links TRBV18 to TRBJ2-7; TCRdb reports TRBD1, a call that lacks DNA to check it against. This CDR3 region has 14 residues. Per germline, CDR1 KGHSH and CDR2 LQKENI. The CDR3 reads CASSTRDRGDEQYF.

The V call is TRBV11-1, the J call TRBJ2-3; TCRdb's assignment of TRBD1 cannot be checked, as there is no DNA. The V gene's germline CDR1 is SGHAT and CDR2 FQDESV (reference sequence). CDR3 length: 16 amino acids. CDR3 region: CASSLLDPPHTDTQYF.

The chain uses TRBV24-1 and TRBJ2-3; TCRdb reports TRBD1, a call that lacks DNA to check it against. From germline, CDR1 is KGHDR and CDR2 SFDVKD. The CDR3 has 16 residues. This CDR3 is CATSDLGDRGTDTQYF.